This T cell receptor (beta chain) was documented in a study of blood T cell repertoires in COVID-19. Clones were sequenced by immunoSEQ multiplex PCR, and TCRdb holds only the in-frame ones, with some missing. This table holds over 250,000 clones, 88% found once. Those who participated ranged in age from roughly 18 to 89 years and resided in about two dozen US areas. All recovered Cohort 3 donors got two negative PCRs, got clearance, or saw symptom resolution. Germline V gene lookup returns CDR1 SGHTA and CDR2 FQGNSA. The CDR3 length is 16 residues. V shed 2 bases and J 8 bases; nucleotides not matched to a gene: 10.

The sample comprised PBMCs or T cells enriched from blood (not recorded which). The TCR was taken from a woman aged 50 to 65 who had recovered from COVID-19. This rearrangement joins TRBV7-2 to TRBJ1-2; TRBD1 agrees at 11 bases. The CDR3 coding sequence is TGTGCCAGCAGCTTAAAATTTGGGGGACAGGGGGGCGGCTACACCTTC. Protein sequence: CASSLKFGGQGGGYTF.